The 25 T cell receptor beta chains below come from one sample, sequenced in a study of response to subunit inactivated influenza vaccine. A single record per CDR3 protein comes from TCRdb applying MiXCR to the RT-PCR reads. The sample carries some 540,000 distinct CDR3 sequences, approximately 24% recorded once. These data were also reused for a study on T cells expressing NK-cell markers. As that report states: 5'RACE template switching with UMIs generated TCR beta cDNA.

This sample comprised CD4+ T cells sorted from PBMCs, obtained roughly 12 days after vaccination. Every receptor here comes from a man aged 50-59 years who received an inactivated influenza vaccine.

This clonotype appeared a few times. The genes are TRBV4-2 and TRBJ2-5; 10 bases align to TRBD2. Germline V gene sequence: CDR1 LGHNA, CDR2 YNFKEQ. J lost 5 bases, V lost 6 bases, and 9 bases had no gene match. This CDR3 region has 15 residues. CDR3 sequence (DNA): TGTGCCAGCAGTCAGAAGCGGGGGGGCCCGGAGACCCAGTACTTC. This sequence encodes CASSQKRGGPETQYF.

The chain joins TRBV11-2 to TRBJ2-7; D perhaps matches TRBD1 (6 bases). This CDR3 is built from 13 residues. The V and J ends lost 3 bases and 6 bases respectively, with 12 bases between them. CDR1 is SGHAT and CDR2 is FQNNGV in the germline V gene. The CDR3 sequence: CASSLGQGSEQYF. CDR3 in DNA: TGTGCCAGCAGCTTGGGGCAGGGGAGCGAGCAGTACTTC.

V is TRBV6-2 or TRBV6-3 and J is TRBJ2-1; no clear D gene. The CDR3 is 13 residues long. Germline V gene data show CDR1 as MNHEY and CDR2 as SVGEGT. The V gene lost 0 bases and the J gene lost 6 bases, with 6 bases spanning the gap. This CDR3 is CASSYSGSNEQFF. The CDR3 DNA follows: TGTGCCAGCAGTTACTCAGGCAGCAATGAGCAGTTCTTC.

This sequence joins TRBV7-2 and TRBJ1-2; 11 nucleotides align to TRBD1. After removal of 5 bases from V and 7 bases from J, the junction contained 9 bases not matched to a gene. Germline V gives CDR1 SGHTA, CDR2 FQGNSA. The CDR3 spans 15 residues. CDR3 in DNA: TGTGCCAGCAGCCAAACTGGACAGGGGGCTGGTGGCTACACCTTC. Protein sequence: CASSQTGQGAGGYTF.

The chain combines TRBV11-2 with TRBJ2-7; 8 bases agree with TRBD1. V lost 4 bases to trimming and J lost 7 bases; unmatched junction nucleotides: 15. This CDR3 has 16 residues. Germline-derived CDR1 and CDR2 are SGHAT and FQNNGV. Here the CDR3 reads CASSSTGGATPTEQYF. As DNA, the CDR3 is TGTGCCAGCAGCTCAACAGGGGGTGCTACCCCTACGGAGCAGTACTTC.

This clonotype showed up just a few times. The rearrangement links TRBV20-1 to TRBJ2-1; TRBD1 might be the D (7 bases). CDR3 length: 16 residues. Per the germline V gene, CDR1 is DFQATT and CDR2 is SNEGSKA (reference sequence). With 5 bases removed from V and 3 bases from J, the gap between germline ends came to 20 bases. DNA of the CDR3: TGCAGTGCTCAGGACCCCAGGGGGGTTGACTACAATGAGCAGTTCTTC. Its protein product is CSAQDPRGVDYNEQFF.

V is TRBV4-1 and J is TRBJ2-5; D not certain. Trimming stripped 5 bases from V and 6 bases from J, with 10 bases between. This CDR3 has 12 amino acids. CDR1 and CDR2 from the germline V gene are MGHRA and YSYEKL. CDR3: CASSYSRKTQYF. As DNA, the CDR3 is TGCGCCAGCAGCTATTCGAGGAAGACCCAGTACTTC.

The CDR3 DNA follows: TGTGCCAGCAAAAAAAAAGGAGCTATCACTAGAGAAGACTACGAGCAGTACTTC. Protein product: CASKKKGAITREDYEQYF. The V call is TRBV6-2 or TRBV6-3, the J call TRBJ2-7; TRBD2 might be the D (5 bases). Trimming cost V 7 bases and J 3 bases, with 28 bases left between them. Germline V gene data show CDR1 as MNHEY and CDR2 as SVGEGT. The CDR3 runs 18 residues.

This clonotype was seen a handful of times. V usage is TRBV10-3 and J usage is TRBJ2-7, with 8 bases lining up with TRBD1. The CDR3 contains 13 residues. The germline gives CDR1 ENHRY, CDR2 SYGVKD. V was pared by 10 bases and J by 2 bases, with 7 bases of the junction left unmatched. CDR3 nucleotides: TGTGCCACCGGGACAGGACGGCCCTACGAGCAGTACTTC. It specifies CATGTGRPYEQYF.

Remarks on this clonotype: One end of the junction varies from germline; a read error may be responsible. This chain connects TRBV20-1 to TRBJ2-2, with D possibly being TRBD1 (6 bases). The CDR3 has 15 residues. Germline loops: CDR1 DFQATT, CDR2 SNEGSKA (reference sequence). The CDR3 DNA reads as TGCAGTGCTAAATGGGGGCGCCAAAGCACCGGGGAGCTATTTTTT. Its translation is CSAKWGRQSTGELFF.

The chain couples TRBV5-1 to TRBJ2-5, with a tentative D call TRBD2 (7 bases). Germline CDR1 reads SGHRS; CDR2 reads YFSETQ. V was pared by 4 bases and J by 5 bases, with 15 bases between. The CDR3 contains 14 residues. CDR3 sequence reads: CASSVRGGFETQYF. The CDR3 DNA follows: TGCGCCAGCAGCGTCCGCGGGGGCTTTGAGACCCAGTACTTC. The whole variable domain, filled in from reference TRBV5-1 and TRBJ2-5, reads KAGVTQTPRYLIKTRGQQVTLSCSPISGHRSVSWYQQTPGQGLQFLFEYFSETQRNKGNFPGRFSGRQFSNSRSEMNVSTLELGDSALYLCASSVRGGFETQYFGPGTRLLVL.

The genes are TRBV3-1 and TRBJ1-5, with TRBD1 matching 7 bases. Germline V lookup: CDR1 LGHDT, CDR2 YNNKEL (reference sequence). This CDR3 is built from 15 residues. V dropped 6 bases and J dropped 4; count of bases not matched to a gene: 9. Here the CDR3 DNA reads TGTGCCAGCAGTCTACGACAGGGATTGAATCAGCCCCAGCATTTT. This encodes CASSLRQGLNQPQHF.

This clonotype turned up a few times. This sequence joins TRBV7-9 and TRBJ2-3; TRBD2 matches at 8 bases. Germline V gives CDR1 SEHNR, CDR2 FQNEAQ (reference sequence). V shed 4 bases and J 7 bases; nucleotides not matched to a gene: 4. The length of the CDR3 is 13 residues. CDR3 DNA sequence: TGTGCCAGCAGCTCGACTAGCGTGTATACGCAGTATTTT. It yields the protein CASSSTSVYTQYF.

The V gene is TRBV20-1, the J gene TRBJ2-1; TRBD1 matches at 7 bases. The CDR3 loop spans 15 amino acids. The germline V gene encodes CDR1 DFQATT and CDR2 SNEGSKA (reference sequence). With 3 bases clipped from V and 3 bases from J, the junction kept 8 bases outside the gene matches. CDR3 bases: TGCAGTGCTAGCAAGGGGGCTAGTTACTACAATGAGCAGTTCTTC. This encodes CSASKGASYYNEQFF.

This clonotype has just a few counts. The V call is TRBV29-1, the J call TRBJ2-7, with 9 bases identical to TRBD2. The V and J ends lost 6 bases and 6 bases, in that order; junction bases with no gene match: 12. The CDR3 sequence is 14 residues long. In germline, CDR1 is SQVTM, CDR2 ANQGSEA. The CDR3 loop reads CSVRGLAGLPEQYF. CDR3 coding DNA: TGCAGCGTCAGGGGACTAGCAGGTTTGCCCGAGCAGTACTTC.

This clonotype was seen just once. The chain recombines TRBV6-4 with TRBJ2-5; TRBD2 matches at 9 bases. CDR3 length: 17 residues. CDR1 is MRHNA, CDR2 SNTAGT, per germline. Trimming cost V 0 bases and J 5 bases; bases outside gene matches: 10. This chain's CDR3 is CASSDSKAGGTTETQYF. The CDR3 DNA sequence: TGTGCCAGCAGTGACTCGAAAGCGGGGGGTACCACGGAGACCCAGTACTTC.

The CDR3 DNA sequence: TGTGCCAGCAGGGCTAGCGGTTACACAGATACGCAGTATTTT. Encoded protein: CASRASGYTDTQYF. The V call is TRBV12-3 or TRBV12-4, the J call TRBJ2-3; 7 nucleotides match TRBD2. With 6 bases clipped from V and 2 bases from J, the junction kept 5 bases outside the gene matches. The CDR3 totals 14 residues.

The chain recombines TRBV5-1 with TRBJ2-7; 10 nucleotides align to TRBD2. V was pared by 4 bases and J by 1 base, with 8 bases of the junction left unmatched. CDR1 SGHRS and CDR2 YFSETQ come from the germline V gene. The CDR3 is made up of 16 amino acids. The CDR3 nucleotides are TGCGCCAGCAGCACTCTAGCGGGAGTGAGGTCCTACGAGCAGTACTTC. Translating gives CASSTLAGVRSYEQYF.

The sample holds a few counts of this clonotype. The J gene is TRBJ1-1, the V gene TRBV28; 8 positions agree with TRBD1. Germline V gene sequence: CDR1 MDHEN, CDR2 SYDVKM. This CDR3 spans 16 amino acids. V trimming: 6 bases; J trimming: 6 bases; junction bases outside the gene matches: 15. CDR3 sequence: CASSRQGAREGAEAFF. The DNA for the CDR3 is TGTGCCAGCAGCCGTCAGGGGGCGCGGGAGGGAGCTGAAGCTTTCTTT. Complete variable domain (other parts from reference TRBV28 and TRBJ1-1): DVKVTQSSRYLVKRTGEKVFLECVQDMDHENMFWYRQDPGLGLRLIYFSYDVKMKEKGDIPEGYSVSREKKERFSLILESASTNQTSMYLCASSRQGAREGAEAFFGQGTRLTVV.

The rearrangement joins TRBV2 to TRBJ1-5, with 7 bases aligning to TRBD1. The germline gives CDR1 SNHLY, CDR2 FYNNEI. This CDR3 has 14 amino acids. Unmatched junction bases numbered 5, after V lost 3 bases and J lost 6 bases. This CDR3 is CASSDRGFLQPQHF. The CDR3, as DNA: TGTGCCAGCAGTGACAGGGGGTTTCTTCAGCCCCAGCATTTT.

This rearrangement joins TRBV6-5 to TRBJ2-3; 11 nucleotides line up with TRBD1. With V trimmed by 4 bases and J by 4 bases, 7 bases remained unmatched. CDR3 length: 16 amino acids. The germline gives CDR1 MNHEY, CDR2 SVGAGI. CDR3 sequence (DNA): TGTGCCAGCAGTTTTCGACCGGGACAGGGGGCAGATACGCAGTATTTT. The encoded protein is CASSFRPGQGADTQYF.

This clonotype has just a few counts. The J gene is TRBJ2-1, the V gene TRBV6-2 or TRBV6-3; D remains ambiguous. The V end was cut by 6 bases, the J end by 4 bases, with 16 bases between. CDR3 length equals 15 residues. Germline V gene sequence: CDR1 MNHEY, CDR2 SVGEGT. The CDR3 loop is CASSQKIGGYNEQFF. DNA for the CDR3: TGTGCCAGCAGCCAGAAGATCGGCGGATACAATGAGCAGTTCTTC.

This clonotype was detected only a few times. The chain recombines TRBV7-2 with TRBJ2-5; TRBD2 matches at 14 bases. Germline V gives CDR1 SGHTA, CDR2 FQGNSA. The ends lost 6 bases at V and 7 bases at J; junction bases unmatched: 13. The CDR3 is made up of 17 amino acids. The CDR3 DNA reads TGTGCCAGCAGTCTCCTTACCGGGACTAGCGGGGGCGGGACCCAGTACTTC. Its translation is CASSLLTGTSGGGTQYF. The full variable domain, its missing parts supplied by reference TRBV7-2 and TRBJ2-5, is GAGVSQSPSNKVTEKGKDVELRCDPISGHTALYWYRQSLGQGLEFLIYFQGNSAPDKSGLPSDRFSAERTGGSVSTLTIQRTQQEDSAVYLCASSLLTGTSGGGTQYFGPGTRLLVL.

The sample holds a few counts of this clonotype. The chain combines TRBV4-2 with TRBJ2-1; D uncertain. The germline CDR1 and CDR2 sequences are LGHNA and YNFKEQ. The length of the CDR3 is 12 residues. Trimming pared 2 bases from V and 12 bases from J, leaving 11 bases between. The CDR3 protein is CASSQRPLGQFF. The CDR3 bases are TGTGCCAGCAGCCAACGGCCGCTCGGGCAGTTCTTC.

This clonotype was recorded at least ten times. The rearrangement joins TRBV3-1 to TRBJ2-1; maybe TRBD2 (6 bases). Trimming shortened V by 1 base and J by 3 bases, and 10 bases separated the two germline ends. The length of the CDR3 is 15 residues. Germline CDR1 is LGHDT and CDR2 is YNNKEL (reference sequence). CDR3 in amino acids: CASSQVGGDYNEQFF. The DNA of the CDR3 is TGTGCCAGCAGCCAAGTGGGCGGGGACTACAATGAGCAGTTCTTC.